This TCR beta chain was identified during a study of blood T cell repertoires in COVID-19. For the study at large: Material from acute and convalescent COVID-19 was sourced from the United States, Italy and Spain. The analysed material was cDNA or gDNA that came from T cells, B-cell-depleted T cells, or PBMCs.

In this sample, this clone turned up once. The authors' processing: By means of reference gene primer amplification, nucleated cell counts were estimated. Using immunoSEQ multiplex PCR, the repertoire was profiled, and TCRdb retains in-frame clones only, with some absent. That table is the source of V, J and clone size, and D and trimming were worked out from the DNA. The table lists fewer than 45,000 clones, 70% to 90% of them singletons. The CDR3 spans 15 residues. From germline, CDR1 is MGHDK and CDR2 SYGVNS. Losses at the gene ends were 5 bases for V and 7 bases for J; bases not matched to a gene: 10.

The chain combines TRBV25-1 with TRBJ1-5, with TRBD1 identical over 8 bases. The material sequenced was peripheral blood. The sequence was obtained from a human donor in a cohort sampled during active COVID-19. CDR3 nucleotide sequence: TGTGCCAGCAGTCAATTGGACAGGGAAGGGCAGCCCCAGCATTTT. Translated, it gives CASSQLDREGQPQHF.